This T cell receptor (beta chain) stems from a study of blood T cell repertoires in COVID-19. Germline assignment: CDR1 LGHDT and CDR2 YNNKEL (reference sequence). J was trimmed by 3 bases and V by 1 base; bases with no gene match: 3. This CDR3 is 14 amino acids long. In the study's own analysis: Reference gene primer amplification gave estimated nucleated cell counts. The protocol was immunoSEQ multiplex PCR, while the TCRdb copy is restricted to in-frame clones and leaves out a portion. Clonal size and the V and J genes are those of that table, whereas D and trimming came from the DNA. The profile shows about 280,000 clones, around nine tenths of them singletons.

Sequenced sample: peripheral blood. V usage is TRBV3-1 (or the pseudogene TRBV3-2) and J usage is TRBJ2-7; 7 nucleotides line up with TRBD1. The sequence was obtained from an older woman with COVID-19, enrolled during active disease. Here the CDR3 reads CASSQGQGDYEQYF. CDR3 DNA sequence: TGTGCCAGCAGCCAAGGACAGGGAGACTACGAGCAGTACTTC.